This record concerns one T cell receptor (beta chain) sequence. Many counts were recorded for this clonotype. The antigen it recognizes is unknown. Per-base quality was not reported, and no clone a single base away is much larger than it. This sample is part of a study of read filtering for tumor transcriptome and immune sequencing (dated by TCRdb to about 2020). Study-wide context: The cohort consisted of some 16 male and under 15 female patients, with a mean age of roughly 67 years and an age range of roughly 47 to 85. After DNase treatment, whole-transcriptome libraries were prepared with the TruSeq RNA Access Library Prep Kit. One main goal was a read-filtering strategy for immune repertoire data, in particular deciding whether clonotypes backed by only one read should be removed. TCR-region mapped reads per sample ranged from about 4.05 to 10.27 million with IR-seq versus only about 80 to 1,300 with RNA-seq. Using the same bone marrow samples, the study ran both targeted immune repertoire sequencing and bulk whole-transcriptome sequencing and then compared the TCR repertoires from each method. Under revised international staging, eight or nine patients fell into R-ISS I, more than 15 into R-ISS II and over five into R-ISS III. The research as a whole found: The sorted CD138-negative fraction was not purified T cells but a mixed bone marrow immune population. The correlation between IR-seq and RNA-seq shared clonotype proportions rose when single-read clonotypes were removed. Single-read clonotypes made up around 80% of clonotypes but only approximately 3.2% of total reads in IR-seq, compared with around 71% of clonotypes and roughly 40% of reads in RNA-seq. Compared with RNA-seq, IR-seq captured clonotypes at much greater depth and more reliably, and a smaller IR-seq throughput was enough to identify most of the shared clonotypes.

Each patient had bone marrow sampled at the time of active disease. Bone marrow mononuclear cells were isolated by Ficoll-Hypaque density gradient centrifugation. To remove myeloma plasma cells, the cells were labeled with CD138 magnetic microbeads on a MACS separator, and CD138-negative cells were then collected by negative selection. The purity of the isolated cells was checked by flow cytometry with CD138 antibodies on an Attune NxT. TRIzol reagent was used to extract total RNA, which was then quantified with a NanoDrop spectrophotometer. For each patient, paired RNA-seq and IR-seq were run on the CD138-negative bone marrow sample from that patient. TCR libraries were built from about 420 ng RNA with the Immunoverse kit, using molecular barcoded adaptors covering alpha/delta and beta/gamma chains. TCR library preparation used the same RNA that was used for transcriptome sequencing. Sequencing of TCR libraries was carried out on an Illumina HiSeq 4000 with 2 x 150 cycles. For the original study's pipeline: TCR reads were aligned to human V, D, J and C references and assembled into CDR3 clonotypes with MiXCR, including quality filtering and error correction. The tcR package in R was used for analysis of clonotype counts and gene usage diversity. Raw mapping reads were checked after the RNA-seq reads had been mapped by STAR aligner version 2.5.3a onto the human GRCh37 genome. IR-seq fastq files were randomly downsampled with Seqtk 1.3 to test the effect of sequencing depth on detected clonotypes. Using fastp at Q25 and MiXCR, TCRdb reprocessed the public reads and kept productive beta chains. When rows share a CDR3 protein, they turn into one entry using the most common DNA and genes. What appears here as the V and J calls and clone size reflects TCRdb's work, not the paper's. A total of more than 100,000 distinct CDR3 sequences appear in this sample, under 15% of them only once. More than 9.5% of the sample lies in the top ten.

Inclusive of the bounding cysteine and phenylalanine, the CDR3 is 13 residues long. Kept here is only the CDR3 DNA, which spans 39 bases and is read in frame from base 1. V is trimmed back by 6 bases and J by 9 bases, and the junction contains 4 bases that no gene match accounts for. CDR1 and CDR2 were assigned from the germline V gene as WSHSY and SAAADI. The sequence joins TRBV10-2 to TRBJ1-6; 8 bases in between match TRBD1. The TCR was taken from a donor over 35 with multiple myeloma. The sequenced material came from a population of CD138-negative cells sorted from bone marrow. The sample's cell subset or site label is to be understood as: bone marrow mononuclear cells depleted of CD138+ plasma/myeloma cells by negative magnetic selection. CDR3 region: CASREDRASPLHF. The DNA sequence reads TGCGCCAGCAGGGAGGACAGGGCTTCACCCCTCCACTTT.